A selection of T cell receptor beta chains follows, all from one sample in a study of blood T cell repertoires in COVID-19. Clones were read by immunoSEQ multiplex PCR, and TCRdb kept only the in-frame ones, dropping some. The sample includes about 120,000 clones, roughly four fifths seen only once; the top ten take 9% to 13%. Sample: peripheral blood. The receptors originated from a human donor in a cohort sampled during active COVID-19. Each CDR3 is given with its conserved first and last residue. Each record gives: clone size, J gene, V gene, D gene, CDR3 protein, CDR3 DNA. D genes are given only for firm matches. Not all rows give a size; the values are once, few, many and, for expanded clones, a class.

clone_size: .; j_call: TRBJ1-1; v_call: TRBV19; d_call: .; cdr3_aa: CASSILLSMNTEAFF; cdr3_nt: TGTGCCAGTAGTATTCTACTATCGATGAACACTGAAGCTTTCTTT
clone_size: .; j_call: TRBJ1-4; v_call: TRBV5-1; d_call: .; cdr3_aa: CASSGGTTNEKLFF; cdr3_nt: TGCGCCAGCAGCGGCGGGACAACTAATGAAAAACTGTTTTTT
clone_size: .; j_call: TRBJ2-7; v_call: TRBV3-1/TRBV3-2; d_call: TRBD1; cdr3_aa: CASSARTGLYEQYF; cdr3_nt: TGTGCCAGCAGCGCCAGGACAGGGCTGTACGAGCAGTACTTC
clone_size: once; j_call: TRBJ2-3; v_call: TRBV5-1; d_call: .; cdr3_aa: CASSLMGALTDTQYF; cdr3_nt: TGCGCCAGCAGCCTTATGGGGGCACTCACAGATACGCAGTATTTT
clone_size: .; j_call: TRBJ1-4; v_call: TRBV2; d_call: TRBD1; cdr3_aa: CASGRGQTNEKLFF; cdr3_nt: TGTGCCAGCGGCCGGGGACAGACGAACGAAAAACTGTTTTTT
clone_size: .; j_call: TRBJ1-6; v_call: TRBV5-1; d_call: .; cdr3_aa: CASSLAGHAYSPLHF; cdr3_nt: TGCGCCAGCAGCTTGGCAGGTCATGCTTATTCACCCCTCCACTTT
clone_size: .; j_call: TRBJ1-5; v_call: TRBV24-1; d_call: TRBD1; cdr3_aa: CATQGAGQPQHF; cdr3_nt: TGTGCCACACAGGGGGCAGGACAGCCCCAGCATTTT
clone_size: .; j_call: TRBJ1-3; v_call: TRBV18; d_call: .; cdr3_aa: CASSPPGVGNTIYF; cdr3_nt: TGTGCCAGCTCACCACCAGGGGTTGGAAACACCATATATTTT
clone_size: few; j_call: TRBJ1-5; v_call: TRBV7-8; d_call: .; cdr3_aa: CASSAQQGSGNQPQHF; cdr3_nt: TGTGCCAGCAGCGCCCAGCAGGGTAGTGGCAATCAGCCCCAGCATTTT
clone_size: .; j_call: TRBJ2-2; v_call: TRBV13; d_call: TRBD2; cdr3_aa: CASVRRGGGNTGELFF; cdr3_nt: TGTGCCAGCGTTCGTCGGGGCGGGGGGAACACCGGGGAGCTGTTTTTT
clone_size: .; j_call: TRBJ2-6; v_call: TRBV14; d_call: .; cdr3_aa: CASSQDEGVTLANVLTF; cdr3_nt: TGTGCCAGCAGCCAAGACGAAGGGGTTACATTGGCCAACGTCCTGACTTTC
clone_size: .; j_call: TRBJ2-3; v_call: TRBV11-3; d_call: .; cdr3_aa: CASSLAQREDTQYF; cdr3_nt: TGTGCCAGCAGCTTGGCCCAACGGGAAGATACGCAGTATTTT
clone_size: .; j_call: TRBJ1-1; v_call: TRBV5-1; d_call: TRBD1; cdr3_aa: CASSFSGSTGGRGNTEAFF; cdr3_nt: TGCGCCAGCAGCTTCTCGGGTTCTACAGGGGGTCGAGGGAACACTGAAGCTTTCTTT
clone_size: few; j_call: TRBJ2-7; v_call: TRBV6-5; d_call: .; cdr3_aa: CASSLAEREQQYF; cdr3_nt: TGTGCCAGCAGTCTAGCCGAGCGAGAGCAGCAGTACTTC
clone_size: .; j_call: TRBJ1-4; v_call: TRBV29-1; d_call: .; cdr3_aa: CSVAGRGSEKLFF; cdr3_nt: TGCAGCGTGGCGGGCAGGGGTAGCGAAAAACTGTTTTTT
clone_size: .; j_call: TRBJ1-1; v_call: TRBV5-4; d_call: .; cdr3_aa: CAGRSTGVNTEAFF; cdr3_nt: TGTGCCGGCCGCTCGACAGGCGTGAACACTGAAGCTTTCTTT
clone_size: .; j_call: TRBJ1-2; v_call: TRBV20-1; d_call: TRBD1; cdr3_aa: CSASGTGGIGYTF; cdr3_nt: TGCAGTGCTAGTGGGACAGGGGGCATTGGCTACACCTTC
clone_size: .; j_call: TRBJ2-4; v_call: TRBV5-1; d_call: .; cdr3_aa: CASSIGVAKNIQYF; cdr3_nt: TGCGCCAGCAGCATCGGGGTAGCCAAAAACATTCAGTACTTC
clone_size: .; j_call: TRBJ1-3; v_call: TRBV5-4; d_call: TRBD1; cdr3_aa: CASSLGQGGSSGNTIYF; cdr3_nt: TGTGCCAGCAGCCTAGGACAGGGGGGATCCTCTGGAAACACCATATATTTT
clone_size: .; j_call: TRBJ2-2; v_call: TRBV7-9; d_call: .; cdr3_aa: CASRMGPSNTGELFF; cdr3_nt: TGTGCCAGCAGAATGGGGCCGTCGAACACCGGGGAGCTGTTTTTT
clone_size: .; j_call: TRBJ2-1; v_call: TRBV4-2; d_call: TRBD2; cdr3_aa: CASSQDERGGGEQFF; cdr3_nt: TGTGCCAGCAGCCAAGATGAGCGGGGGGGAGGTGAGCAGTTCTTC
clone_size: .; j_call: TRBJ2-7; v_call: TRBV5-1; d_call: TRBD1; cdr3_aa: CASSVGTGVYEQYF; cdr3_nt: TGCGCCAGCAGCGTAGGGACAGGGGTCTACGAGCAGTACTTC
clone_size: .; j_call: TRBJ1-2; v_call: TRBV29-1; d_call: TRBD1; cdr3_aa: CSVEEGGTAYGYTF; cdr3_nt: TGCAGCGTTGAAGAAGGGGGGACAGCTTATGGCTACACCTTC
clone_size: .; j_call: TRBJ2-3; v_call: TRBV10-3; d_call: TRBD2; cdr3_aa: CAIRPSGGASDTQYF; cdr3_nt: TGTGCCATCAGACCTAGCGGGGGGGCCTCAGATACGCAGTATTTT
clone_size: .; j_call: TRBJ2-2; v_call: TRBV5-1; d_call: TRBD2; cdr3_aa: CASSLRGAGGNTGELFF; cdr3_nt: TGCGCCAGCAGCTTGAGGGGAGCGGGGGGGAACACCGGGGAGCTGTTTTTT
clone_size: .; j_call: TRBJ2-7; v_call: TRBV27; d_call: .; cdr3_aa: CASSPHRDYEQYF; cdr3_nt: TGTGCCAGCAGTCCACACAGGGATTACGAGCAGTACTTC
clone_size: .; j_call: TRBJ2-7; v_call: TRBV6-6; d_call: .; cdr3_aa: CASRNQASYEQYF; cdr3_nt: TGTGCCAGCAGGAATCAGGCTTCCTACGAGCAGTACTTC
clone_size: .; j_call: TRBJ1-5; v_call: TRBV11-3; d_call: TRBD1; cdr3_aa: CASSSSRDRACNQPQHF; cdr3_nt: TGTGCCAGCAGCTCAAGTAGGGACAGGGCATGCAATCAGCCCCAGCATTTT
clone_size: .; j_call: TRBJ2-7; v_call: TRBV2; d_call: TRBD1; cdr3_aa: CASSGQGGPYEQYF; cdr3_nt: TGTGCCAGCAGTGGACAGGGGGGTCCCTACGAGCAGTACTTC
clone_size: .; j_call: TRBJ2-7; v_call: TRBV5-1; d_call: .; cdr3_aa: CASRFSGERGSYEQYF; cdr3_nt: TGCGCCAGCAGGTTTTCAGGGGAAAGGGGCTCCTACGAGCAGTACTTC
clone_size: .; j_call: TRBJ1-1; v_call: TRBV15; d_call: .; cdr3_aa: CATSVTPGEGTEAFF; cdr3_nt: TGTGCCACCAGCGTCACACCCGGGGAGGGGACTGAAGCTTTCTTT
clone_size: .; j_call: TRBJ2-3; v_call: TRBV29-1; d_call: .; cdr3_aa: CSVGPGVGRRTDTQYF; cdr3_nt: TGCAGCGTGGGGCCCGGCGTAGGGCGGCGCACAGATACGCAGTATTTT